This TCR beta chain was sequenced for a study of human T cells and chemical hapten exposure. Study overall: Variation in per-sample TCR yields came mainly from small pooled library volume differences.

The library tagged each cDNA molecule with unique molecular identifiers. TCRdb re-called the 5' RACE reads through MiXCR, storing one row per CDR3 protein. The sample consists of about 81,000 distinct CDR3 sequences, 6% to 8.5% of them appearing once. Concerning this clonotype itself: Its target is not known.

Findings of the study overall: DPC sensitization left the count of TCRs above 1 in 1000 unchanged.

Unfractionated whole blood served as the source for total RNA extraction. V was clipped by 6 bases and J by 11 bases; unmatched bases: 7. This CDR3 has 14 amino acids. This TCR came from a male donor in good health. The chain combines TRBV12-3 or TRBV12-4 with TRBJ1-6; 10 nucleotides match TRBD1. The CDR3, as DNA: TGTGCCAGCAGCTCCGGGACAGGGGTGACACCCCTCCACTTT. Translating it yields CASSSGTGVTPLHF.